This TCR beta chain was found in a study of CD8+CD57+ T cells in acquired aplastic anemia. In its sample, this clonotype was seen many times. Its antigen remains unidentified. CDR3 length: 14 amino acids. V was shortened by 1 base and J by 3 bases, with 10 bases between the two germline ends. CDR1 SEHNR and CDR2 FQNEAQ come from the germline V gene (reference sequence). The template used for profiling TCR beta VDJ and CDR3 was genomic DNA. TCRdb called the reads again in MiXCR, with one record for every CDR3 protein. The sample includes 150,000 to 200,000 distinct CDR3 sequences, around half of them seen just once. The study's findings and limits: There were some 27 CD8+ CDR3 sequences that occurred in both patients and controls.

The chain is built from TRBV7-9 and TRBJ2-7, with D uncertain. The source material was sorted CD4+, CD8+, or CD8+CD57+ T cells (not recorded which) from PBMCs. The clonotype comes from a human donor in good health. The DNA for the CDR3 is TGTGCCAGCAGCTTAGACCCGGCAGGCTACGAGCAGTACTTC. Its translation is CASSLDPAGYEQYF.